A single sample gave rise to the 32 T cell receptor beta chains below, sequenced in a study of cytomegalovirus exposure and HLA in healthy donors. Primers: 60 Vbeta forward and 13 Jbeta reverse. Method: immunoSEQ multiplex PCR; TCRdb's copy keeps in-frame clones and lacks some. The sample carries 120,000 to 150,000 clones, 60% to 85% recorded once. Sequencing was done on a sample of PBMCs. The receptors come from a man between 18 and 29 years old in good health and CMV-seronegative.

The V and J genes are TRBV5-6 and TRBJ2-7; maybe TRBD2 (7 bases). V lost 1 base and J lost 4, with 15 bases in between. The CDR3 totals 15 residues. Germline V gene sequence: CDR1 SGHDT, CDR2 YYEEEE. CDR3 loop: CASSLSTGGLYEQYF. CDR3 in DNA: TGTGCCAGCAGCTTGTCTACGGGGGGCTTGTACGAGCAGTACTTC.

This clone occurred a few times. V gene TRBV19 combines with J gene TRBJ1-3; a weak D match, TRBD1 (5 bases). Germline V gene data show CDR1 as LNHDA and CDR2 as SQIVND (reference sequence). Trimming pared 7 bases from V and 2 bases from J, leaving 12 bases between. The CDR3 contains 14 residues. The CDR3 region has the DNA TGTGCCAGTATCATGGGGGGAACTGGAAACACCATATATTTT. Amino acids: CASIMGGTGNTIYF. The variable domain in full, with the rest retrieved from reference TRBV19 and TRBJ1-3, is DGGITQSPKYLFRKEGQNVTLSCEQNLNHDAMYWYRQDPGQGLRLIYYSQIVNDFQKGDIAEGYSVSREKKESFPLTVTSAQKNPTAFYLCASIMGGTGNTIYFGEGSWLTVV.

J is TRBJ2-2 and V is TRBV7-9, with 10 bases lining up with TRBD2. The ends lost 4 bases at V and 3 bases at J; junction bases unmatched: 5. This CDR3 contains 16 residues. Germline lookup yields CDR1 SEHNR and CDR2 FQNEAQ (reference sequence). CDR3 nucleotide sequence: TGTGCCAGCAGCTCGATAGCGGGAGGTCACACCGGGGAGCTGTTTTTT. Its translation is CASSSIAGGHTGELFF.

This clone showed up just a few times. CDR3 in DNA: TGTGCCTGGAGTGTACAAGGATGGAGAGCTTTCTTT. It yields the protein CAWSVQGWRAFF. The genes are TRBV30 and TRBJ1-1; D gene ambiguous. Deletions cut 0 bases from V and 10 bases from J, with 12 bases between. This CDR3 spans 12 amino acids. Germline assignment: CDR1 GTSNPN and CDR2 SVGIG (reference sequence).

The chain joins TRBV6-1 to TRBJ1-2; 8 nucleotides align to TRBD1. Germline V lookup: CDR1 MNHNS, CDR2 SASEGT. V lost 3 bases, J lost 5 bases, and 11 bases stayed unmatched. The CDR3 extends over 16 amino acids. The DNA for the CDR3 is TGTGCCAGCAGTGAGGAGACTGGACAGGGACTATATGGCTACACCTTC. It encodes CASSEETGQGLYGYTF.

The gene calls are TRBV7-8 and TRBJ1-5; D is undetermined. V was clipped by 2 bases and J by 0 bases, with 11 bases between them. CDR3 size: 16 residues. Germline CDR1 and CDR2: SGHVS and FQNEAQ. CDR3: CASSLWPDNSNQPQHF. In DNA, the CDR3 is TGTGCCAGCAGCTTATGGCCAGACAATAGCAATCAGCCCCAGCATTTT.

V is TRBV2 and J is TRBJ1-2; a weak D match, TRBD1 (5 bases). V was pared by 3 bases and J by 8 bases, with 19 bases between. The CDR3 runs 15 residues. Germline assignment: CDR1 SNHLY and CDR2 FYNNEI. The CDR3 is CASSDLVFQGWGYTF. The CDR3 DNA follows: TGTGCCAGCAGTGACCTCGTATTTCAGGGTTGGGGCTACACCTTC.

The chain carries TRBV5-8 and TRBJ1-2; D unclear. In germline, CDR1 is SGHTS, CDR2 YDEGEE. This CDR3 contains 11 residues. Trimming pared 5 bases from V and 5 bases from J, leaving 7 bases between. CDR3 DNA sequence: TGTGCCAGCAGACAGATATATGGCTACACCTTC. Its translation: CASRQIYGYTF.

This clone was seen a few times. This chain's CDR3 is CASSLWTGGPPEAFF. The CDR3 DNA reads as TGTGCCAGCAGCCTTTGGACAGGGGGGCCCCCTGAAGCTTTCTTT. The chain joins TRBV21-1 to TRBJ1-1; the table assigns TRBD1, which was not confirmed against the DNA. TRBV21-1 is reported as a pseudogene. This CDR3 is 15 amino acids long.

V gene TRBV6-5 combines with J gene TRBJ2-3; D not certain. Per germline, CDR1 MNHEY and CDR2 SVGAGI. This CDR3 has 14 residues. Trimming removed 5 bases at V and 4 bases at J, with 13 bases between. CDR3: CASSRTRPPDTQYF. The CDR3 DNA reads TGTGCCAGCAGTCGTACGAGGCCACCAGATACGCAGTATTTT.

This clone was detected once. The V gene is TRBV27, the J gene TRBJ1-1, with 8 bases aligning to TRBD1. CDR1 MNHEY and CDR2 SMNVEV come from the germline V gene (reference sequence). V lost 7 bases and J lost 0; bases outside the gene matches: 4. This CDR3 spans 14 amino acids. CDR3 nucleotide sequence: TGTGCCAGCAAGAGGGGACAGGTGAACACTGAAGCTTTCTTT. This gives the protein CASKRGQVNTEAFF.

The chain combines TRBV28 with TRBJ2-7; 9 bases map to TRBD1. Germline loops: CDR1 MDHEN, CDR2 SYDVKM. The CDR3 is made up of 13 amino acids. Trimming removed 5 bases from V and 5 bases from J; junction bases left unmatched: 4. CDR3 in amino acids: CASSMGQGDEQYF. CDR3 nucleotides: TGTGCCAGCAGTATGGGACAGGGCGACGAGCAGTACTTC.

The chain is built from TRBV28 and TRBJ2-1; 8 nucleotides line up with TRBD2. The CDR3 extends over 12 amino acids. CDR1 and CDR2 (germline): MDHEN, SYDVKM. The CDR3 nucleotides read TGTTGTGCGGGAGGTATATTGAATGAGCAGTTCTTC. It is translated as CCAGGILNEQFF.

V usage is TRBV11-2 and J usage is TRBJ1-4, with TRBD1 matching 11 bases. This CDR3 is built from 14 residues. CDR1 SGHAT and CDR2 FQNNGV come from the germline V gene. Unmatched junction bases numbered 2, after V lost 4 bases and J lost 7 bases. This CDR3 is CASSWTGGGEKLFF. The CDR3 bases are TGTGCCAGCAGCTGGACAGGGGGCGGTGAAAAACTGTTTTTT.

V is TRBV11-2 and J is TRBJ1-1, with a weak D call TRBD1 (6 bases). CDR1 and CDR2 from the germline V gene are SGHAT and FQNNGV. Trimming stripped 0 bases from V and 1 base from J, with 12 bases between. The CDR3 has 16 residues. The CDR3 bases are TGTGCCAGCAGCTTAGATGGCACAGGGCAGAACACTGAAGCTTTCTTT. As protein: CASSLDGTGQNTEAFF. The full variable domain, with the rest looked up from reference TRBV11-2 and TRBJ1-1, is EAGVAQSPRYKIIEKRQSVAFWCNPISGHATLYWYQQILGQGPKLLIQFQNNGVVDDSQLPKDRFSAERLKGVDSTLKIQPAKLEDSAVYLCASSLDGTGQNTEAFFGQGTRLTVV.

This chain uses TRBV5-4 with TRBJ2-6; TRBD2 aligns across 8 bases. Per germline, CDR1 SGHNT and CDR2 YYREEE (reference sequence). This CDR3 has 18 amino acids. J was trimmed by 1 base and V by 0 bases; bases with no gene match: 6. The CDR3 sequence is CASSLGSGILSGANVLTF. The CDR3 DNA sequence: TGTGCCAGCAGCTTGGGTAGCGGGATCTTGTCTGGGGCCAACGTCCTGACTTTC.

This clone was found a few times. This chain uses TRBV7-3 with TRBJ1-1, with 12 bases lining up with TRBD1. The CDR3 runs 18 residues. Germline V gene sequence: CDR1 SGHTA, CDR2 FQGTGA. The trim removed 4 bases at V and 1 base at J, leaving 10 bases unmatched. CDR3 sequence: CASSYAPGTGGSNTEAFF. The CDR3, as DNA: TGTGCCAGCAGCTACGCCCCCGGGACAGGGGGCTCGAACACTGAAGCTTTCTTT.

The rearrangement links TRBV14 to TRBJ2-3, with TRBD1 as a possible D gene (6 bases). The germline V gene encodes CDR1 SGHDN and CDR2 FVKESK. The V and J ends lost 4 bases and 5 bases respectively, with 13 bases between them. The CDR3 contains 14 residues. The CDR3 region is CASSRGLAEDTQYF. The CDR3, as DNA: TGTGCCAGCAGCCGGGGGCTGGCGGAAGATACGCAGTATTTT.

J is TRBJ1-4 and V is TRBV5-1, with D possibly matching TRBD1 (5 bases). The CDR3 has 15 residues. In germline, CDR1 is SGHRS, CDR2 YFSETQ. V shed 4 bases and J shed 0 bases, with 10 bases lying between them. The CDR3 DNA is TGCGCCAGCAGCCCGGCGACAGCAACTAATGAAAAACTGTTTTTT. Its translation is CASSPATATNEKLFF.

The chain has TRBV19 and TRBJ2-3; D is ambiguous. V lost 5 bases and J lost 1, with 7 bases in between. The V gene's germline CDR1 is LNHDA and CDR2 SQIVND (reference sequence). CDR3 length: 13 amino acids. DNA for the CDR3: TGTGCCAGTAGTCAACCAGGCACAGATACGCAGTATTTT. Its translation: CASSQPGTDTQYF. Filled out from reference TRBV19 and TRBJ2-3, the complete variable domain reads DGGITQSPKYLFRKEGQNVTLSCEQNLNHDAMYWYRQDPGQGLRLIYYSQIVNDFQKGDIAEGYSVSREKKESFPLTVTSAQKNPTAFYLCASSQPGTDTQYFGPGTRLTVL.

CDR3: CSVLQGGGQPQHF. The CDR3 nucleotides are TGCAGCGTGCTACAGGGGGGAGGTCAGCCCCAGCATTTT. The chain recombines TRBV29-1 with TRBJ1-5, with TRBD1 matching over 8 bases. Germline V lookup: CDR1 SQVTM, CDR2 ANQGSEA. This CDR3 has 13 residues. V shed 6 bases, J shed 6 bases, and the junction held 7 bases outside the gene matches.

This clone was counted once. The gene calls are TRBV18 and TRBJ2-2; a weak D match, TRBD1 (8 bases). This CDR3 contains 17 residues. Trimming took 3 bases from V and 5 from J, leaving 19 bases between them. CDR1 and CDR2 from the germline V gene are KGHSH and LQKENI. CDR3 in amino acids: CASSPYTGQGGTGELFF. The CDR3 coding sequence is TGTGCCAGCTCACCCTACACCGGACAGGGAGGGACCGGGGAGCTGTTTTTT.

This chain joins TRBV5-1 and TRBJ2-7; 7 bases are a match to TRBD1. The CDR3 spans 13 residues. J lost 6 bases, V lost 5 bases, and 8 bases had no gene match. CDR1 is SGHRS and CDR2 is YFSETQ in the germline V gene. This chain's CDR3 is CASRRRGQSEQYF. CDR3 DNA: TGCGCCAGCAGGAGAAGGGGGCAGAGCGAGCAGTACTTC.

The J gene is TRBJ2-7, the V gene TRBV7-2; 9 bases map to TRBD2. The germline V gene has CDR1 SGHTA and CDR2 FQGNSA. The CDR3 contains 16 residues. Losses at the gene ends were 2 bases for V and 5 bases for J; bases not matched to a gene: 10. CDR3 region: CASSLKGAGGPNEQYF. CDR3 coding DNA: TGTGCCAGCAGCTTAAAAGGGGCGGGAGGGCCCAACGAGCAGTACTTC.

J is TRBJ2-3 and V is TRBV9, with D tentatively TRBD2 (5 bases). Germline CDR1 SGDLS, CDR2 YYNGEE. The V gene lost 3 bases and the J gene lost 8 bases, with 16 bases spanning the gap. The CDR3 length is 14 residues. CDR3 nucleotides: TGTGCCAGCAGCGCGAACGGGATCCCCACTACGCAGTATTTT. Amino acid sequence: CASSANGIPTTQYF.

The J gene is TRBJ2-5, the V gene TRBV29-1, with TRBD1 matching 7 bases. Germline V lookup: CDR1 SQVTM, CDR2 ANQGSEA. The CDR3 contains 14 residues. V dropped 4 bases and J dropped 5; count of bases not matched to a gene: 10. CDR3 sequence (DNA): TGCAGCGTTGGACAGGGCTTGGGGCTGGAGACCCAGTACTTC. Its protein is CSVGQGLGLETQYF. Drawing the rest from reference TRBV29-1 and TRBJ2-5, the complete variable domain is SAVISQKPSRDICQRGTSLTIQCQVDSQVTMMFWYRQQPGQSLTLIATANQGSEATYESGFVIDKFPISRPNLTFSTLTVSNMSPEDSSIYLCSVGQGLGLETQYFGPGTRLLVL.

This clone occurred once. The V and J genes are TRBV30 and TRBJ2-3; possible D gene TRBD1, 6 bases. The CDR3 covers 13 residues. V was clipped by 5 bases and J by 5 bases, with 14 bases between them. CDR1 and CDR2 (germline): GTSNPN, SVGIG (reference sequence). CDR3 sequence (DNA): TGTGCCTGGGATCAGGGGAGTCGAGATACGCAGTATTTT. Translation gives CAWDQGSRDTQYF.

The rearrangement uses TRBV5-1 and TRBJ2-4; D perhaps matches TRBD1 (7 bases). The CDR3 sequence is 16 residues long. CDR1 and CDR2 from the germline V gene are SGHRS and YFSETQ. The V end lost 4 bases, the J end lost 8 bases, and 22 bases lay between the germline ends. The CDR3 reads CASSPRLGQGEDIQYF. In nucleotides, the CDR3 is TGCGCCAGCAGCCCCCGGCTGGGGCAGGGGGAGGACATTCAGTACTTC.

This chain links TRBV18 with TRBJ2-7; no reliable D call. This CDR3 is built from 13 residues. Trimming pared 1 base from V and 0 bases from J, leaving 4 bases between. The germline V gene has CDR1 KGHSH and CDR2 LQKENI. Written as DNA, the CDR3 is TGTGCCAGCTCACCACTGCGCTCCTACGAGCAGTACTTC. Protein sequence: CASSPLRSYEQYF.

The gene calls are TRBV9 and TRBJ2-3, with TRBD2 matching over 10 bases. The trim removed 0 bases at V and 5 bases at J, leaving 15 bases unmatched. The CDR3 consists of 19 residues. CDR1 and CDR2 from the germline V gene are SGDLS and YYNGEE. The CDR3 sequence is CASSVVGKGLAGVEDTQYF. Here the CDR3 DNA reads TGTGCCAGCAGCGTAGTTGGGAAGGGGCTAGCGGGAGTTGAAGATACGCAGTATTTT. Combining the CDR3 with reference TRBV9 and TRBJ2-3 gives the whole variable domain DSGVTQTPKHLITATGQRVTLRCSPRSGDLSVYWYQQSLDQGLQFLIQYYNGEERAKGNILERFSAQQFPDLHSELNLSSLELGDSALYFCASSVVGKGLAGVEDTQYFGPGTRLTVL.

V and J are TRBV2 and TRBJ1-3, with 7 bases aligning to TRBD1. Germline V CDR1 and CDR2: SNHLY, FYNNEI. J gave up 0 bases and V 4 bases, and 12 bases lay outside the gene matches. CDR3 length: 18 residues. CDR3 sequence: CASSGDPGTVNSGNTIYF. DNA of the CDR3: TGTGCCAGCAGTGGGGATCCCGGGACAGTCAACTCTGGAAACACCATATATTTT.

The CDR3 sequence: CSAREGATDTQYF. The CDR3 DNA reads TGCAGCGCACGGGAGGGAGCAACAGATACGCAGTATTTT. This chain uses TRBV29-1 with TRBJ2-3, with TRBD2 identical over 8 bases. The CDR3 has 13 residues. From germline, CDR1 is SQVTM and CDR2 ANQGSEA. The trim removed 7 bases at V and 3 bases at J, leaving 6 bases unmatched.